The 19 T cell receptor beta chains presented below share a single source sample, sequenced in a study of quantifying T cell responses using KT2 cells (dated by TCRdb to the late 2010s). The study in broad terms: RNA was DNase-treated and reverse transcribed with TCR alpha and beta constant-region primers, mostly using SuperScript III.

Receptor amplification or capture employed UMI-ligation and nested PCR. For sequencing, an Illumina MiSeq was employed. A single-stranded oligonucleotide bearing the Illumina SP2 sequence and a UMI was ligated to the 3' end of the cDNA with T4 RNA ligase 1. PCR1 used about 4 cycles (98 degrees C 15 s, 69 degrees C 30 s, 72 degrees C 40 s), and the beta primer was an equimolar mix of RC1.1 and RC1.2 that covered TRBC1 and TRBC2. TCRdb reanalyzed the raw reads on its own, using fastp at Q25 for trimming and MiXCR for clone calling, and kept in-frame beta chains. Under each unique CDR3 protein, matching rows form one entry showing the most common genes and DNA. The table for this sample lists 40,000 to 55,000 distinct CDR3 sequences; approximately 10% of them were counted only once. The top ten hold under 11% of the sample. Sequencing input: PBMCs spiked with cells of the T cell clone KT2. These TCRs come from a human donor.

Of note for this clonotype: This could be a read error, since a much larger clone is one nucleotide away. This chain connects TRBV19 to TRBJ2-1, with TRBD2 identical over 10 bases. CDR3 length: 15 amino acids. The V gene end was trimmed by 5 bases and the J gene end by 0 bases; junction bases not matched to a gene: 1. CDR1 is LNHDA and CDR2 is SQIVND in the germline V gene (reference sequence). CDR3 sequence reads: CASSSSGSSYNEQFF. CDR3 sequence (DNA): TGTGCCAGTAGTTCTAGCGGGAGCTCCTACAATGAGCAGTTCTTC.

The rearrangement uses TRBV24-1 and TRBJ2-7; D is perhaps TRBD1 (5 bases). The germline V and J ends were trimmed by 4 bases and 6 bases, with 12 bases remaining between them. The CDR3 length is 13 residues. From germline, CDR1 is KGHDR and CDR2 SFDVKD. Written as DNA, the CDR3 is TGTGCCACCAGTGACCCAGGGTTGAGCGAGCAGTACTTC. Protein: CATSDPGLSEQYF.

This clonotype has more than one count but fewer than ten. The chain employs TRBV2 and TRBJ1-2; the D gene is possibly TRBD1 (6 bases). The germline V gene has CDR1 SNHLY and CDR2 FYNNEI. The CDR3 spans 13 residues. Trimming removed 3 bases at V and 7 bases at J, with 12 bases between. The CDR3 here is CASSEGGRRGYTF. The CDR3 nucleotides read TGTGCCAGCAGTGAGGGGGGGCGGCGTGGCTACACCTTC.

CDR3 protein: CASSSLAEDEQFF. DNA for the CDR3: TGCGCCAGCAGCTCCCTAGCGGAGGATGAGCAGTTCTTC. The chain carries TRBV5-1 and TRBJ2-1, with 7 bases fitting TRBD2. The trim removed 3 bases at V and 8 bases at J, leaving 5 bases unmatched. This CDR3 region has 13 residues. Germline CDR1 is SGHRS and CDR2 is YFSETQ.

In its sample, this clonotype was seen a few times. This rearrangement joins TRBV20-1 to TRBJ1-2; D gene unclear. V was clipped by 6 bases and J by 8 bases, with 22 bases between them. Germline V CDR1 and CDR2: DFQATT, SNEGSKA (reference sequence). This CDR3 region has 14 residues. The CDR3 protein is CSAHRVAAGPGYTF. The CDR3 DNA follows: TGCAGTGCCCATCGGGTAGCGGCCGGGCCAGGCTACACCTTC.

This clonotype appeared a few times. J is TRBJ1-5 and V is TRBV13; D gene ambiguous. CDR1 PRHDT and CDR2 FYEKMQ come from the germline V gene (reference sequence). V shed 5 bases and J shed 4 bases, with 12 bases lying between them. The CDR3 is made up of 14 amino acids. CDR3 sequence reads: CASSKDRGNQPQHF. CDR3 coding DNA: TGTGCCAGCAGCAAAGACCGGGGAAATCAGCCCCAGCATTTT.

This clonotype has a handful of counts. This chain links TRBV20-1 with TRBJ2-1, with 9 bases matching TRBD2. The trim removed 0 bases at V and 6 bases at J, leaving 6 bases unmatched. CDR1 is DFQATT, CDR2 SNEGSKA, per germline (reference sequence). The CDR3 has 15 amino acids. The CDR3 loop is CSAREVSGRINEQFF. DNA of the CDR3: TGCAGTGCTAGAGAGGTCAGCGGGAGGATCAATGAGCAGTTCTTC.

The gene calls are TRBV5-1 and TRBJ2-3, with D hard to call. V lost 2 bases and J lost 4, with 8 bases in between. Germline CDR1 reads SGHRS; CDR2 reads YFSETQ. This CDR3 is built from 13 residues. CDR3: CASSFSASDTQYF. DNA for the CDR3: TGCGCCAGCAGCTTCTCGGCGTCAGATACGCAGTATTTT.

This clonotype was observed a handful of times. The chain employs TRBV11-2 and TRBJ2-1, with D possibly TRBD1 on 6 matching bases. The CDR3 totals 14 residues. Trimming left V 4 bases short and J 8 bases short, with 15 bases between. CDR1 is SGHAT, CDR2 FQNNGV, per germline. In DNA form, the CDR3 reads TGTGCCAGCAGCTCGAACCCGACAGGTGATGAGCAGTTCTTC. This sequence encodes CASSSNPTGDEQFF.

V and J are TRBV6-6 and TRBJ1-2; maybe TRBD1 (5 bases). V dropped 6 bases and J dropped 6 bases, with 14 bases sitting between them. The CDR3 spans 13 residues. Per the germline V gene, CDR1 is MNHNY and CDR2 is SVGAGI (reference sequence). The CDR3 is CASSLRVGDGYTF. CDR3 in DNA: TGTGCCAGCAGCCTCAGGGTTGGGGATGGCTACACCTTC.

This clonotype was detected ten times or more. This chain links TRBV12-3 or TRBV12-4 with TRBJ2-5, with D unresolved. This CDR3 spans 14 amino acids. The V end was cut by 1 base, the J end by 2 bases, with 8 bases between. CDR3 residues: CASSLVLYQETQYF. CDR3 nucleotide sequence: TGTGCCAGCAGTTTAGTCCTATATCAAGAGACCCAGTACTTC.

This clonotype was recorded a few times. This chain uses TRBV7-8 with TRBJ2-1; TRBD1 is a possible D gene (6 bases). The V and J ends lost 5 bases and 4 bases respectively, with 18 bases between them. The CDR3 is 16 residues long. Germline CDR1 is SGHVS and CDR2 is FQNEAQ. The DNA for the CDR3 is TGTGCCAGCAGCAACCATCGGACAGTCTCATACAATGAGCAGTTCTTC. Protein: CASSNHRTVSYNEQFF.

This clonotype appeared a few times. The rearrangement uses TRBV6-6 and TRBJ2-1, with D perhaps being TRBD1 or TRBD2 (6 bases each). The germline V gene has CDR1 MNHNY and CDR2 SVGAGI (reference sequence). Trimming removed 6 bases from V and 1 base from J, with 34 bases in between. The CDR3 has 22 residues. The DNA of the CDR3 is TGTGCCAGCAGCGAGGAGGGGTACTCACTAAACCCCAGGGGCGTTTCCTACAATGAGCAGTTCTTC. Amino acids: CASSEEGYSLNPRGVSYNEQFF.

This sequence joins TRBV4-1 and TRBJ1-2; 8 nucleotides line up with TRBD1. The CDR3 is made up of 14 amino acids. CDR1 and CDR2 from the germline V gene are MGHRA and YSYEKL. Unmatched junction bases numbered 4, after V lost 1 base and J lost 6 bases. CDR3 region: CASSQVGQVNGYTF. The CDR3 DNA follows: TGCGCCAGCAGCCAAGTGGGACAGGTGAATGGCTACACCTTC.

The chain combines TRBV6-2 or TRBV6-3 with TRBJ1-5; D is possibly TRBD1 (6 bases). This CDR3 region has 16 residues. Germline V gene sequence: CDR1 MNHEY, CDR2 SVGEGT. The ends were cut back, 5 bases at V and 4 bases at J, with 18 bases in the middle. CDR3 in DNA: TGTGCCAGCAGTCCGACAGGCGGAGGTTTTAATCAGCCCCAGCATTTT. Translated, it gives CASSPTGGGFNQPQHF.

This clonotype was detected ten times or more. V is TRBV6-1 and J is TRBJ1-2; TRBD1 matches at 10 bases. The CDR3 contains 14 residues. Germline values: CDR1 MNHNS, CDR2 SASEGT. The trim removed 7 bases at V and 4 bases at J, leaving 6 bases unmatched. The CDR3 reads CASKLGQGIYGYTF. CDR3 bases: TGTGCCAGCAAATTGGGACAGGGGATCTATGGCTACACCTTC.

This rearrangement joins TRBV27 to TRBJ1-1, with a possible D match to TRBD1 (5 bases). Trimming cost V 3 bases and J 6 bases, with 11 bases left between them. This CDR3 is built from 13 residues. Germline V lookup: CDR1 MNHEY, CDR2 SMNVEV (reference sequence). The DNA for the CDR3 is TGTGCCAGCAGTTTTCCACTGGGGCCTGAAGCTTTCTTT. It yields the protein CASSFPLGPEAFF.

A remark on this clonotype: An end of the junction does not agree with germline; a read error may underlie this. This chain joins TRBV9 and TRBJ2-4; possible D gene TRBD2, 6 bases. Germline lookup yields CDR1 SGDLS and CDR2 YYNGEE. CDR3 length equals 15 residues. The CDR3 DNA follows: TGTACCAGCAGCGTATCCGAAACGGGGGTGAACATTCAGTACTTC. Its translation: CTSSVSETGVNIQYF.

This chain connects TRBV9 to TRBJ2-1; 10 positions agree with TRBD2. V trimming: 0 bases; J trimming: 7 bases; junction bases outside the gene matches: 7. Germline CDR1 and CDR2: SGDLS and YYNGEE. This CDR3 is 16 amino acids long. The CDR3 sequence: CASSVVGTSETNEQFF. CDR3 nucleotide sequence: TGTGCCAGCAGCGTAGTGGGGACTAGCGAGACTAATGAGCAGTTCTTC.